These 30 T cell receptor beta chains were all obtained from the same sample, sequenced in a study of a mutant IDH1 vaccine in newly diagnosed glioma. Measured with immunoSEQ multiplex PCR; TCRdb has only the in-frame clones, and not every one. In the table there are 50,000 to 70,000 clones, approximately 79% of which are singletons. Stated time point: week 5, during vaccination. The investigators gave 300 ug of mutant IDH1 20-mer peptide in each vaccine dose, together with topical imiquimod. No antigen is known for these receptors. This specimen was PBMCs, taken from a glioma patient whose treatment included an IDH1 peptide vaccine. The source is a woman younger than 30 with glioma. Some clones in this sample may be carry-over from other donors' samples.

The chain has TRBV5-8 and TRBJ2-2; D not resolved. Looked up from germline, CDR1 is SGHTS and CDR2 is YDEGEE. The CDR3 totals 11 residues. Trimming cost V 2 bases and J 9 bases, with 5 bases left between them. The CDR3 loop reads CASSFDRELFF. Here the CDR3 DNA reads TGTGCCAGCAGCTTTGACCGGGAGCTGTTTTTT.

The chain joins TRBV5-1 to TRBJ2-3; 7 nucleotides match TRBD2. V gave up 7 bases and J gave up 3 bases; unmatched junction bases: 11. The CDR3 totals 15 residues. Looked up from germline, CDR1 is SGHRS and CDR2 is YFSETQ. DNA for the CDR3: TGCGCCAGCGGAAGGACTAGGGCAAATACAGATACGCAGTATTTT. It is translated as CASGRTRANTDTQYF. The entire variable domain, with the rest obtained from reference TRBV5-1 and TRBJ2-3, is as follows: KAGVTQTPRYLIKTRGQQVTLSCSPISGHRSVSWYQQTPGQGLQFLFEYFSETQRNKGNFPGRFSGRQFSNSRSEMNVSTLELGDSALYLCASGRTRANTDTQYFGPGTRLTVL.

V is TRBV2 and J is TRBJ2-7; TRBD1 aligns across 10 bases. Germline trimming cut 5 bases from V and 6 bases from J; bases unmatched to any gene: 4. This CDR3 has 13 residues. Per the germline V gene, CDR1 is SNHLY and CDR2 is FYNNEI. The CDR3: CASSSGTGVEQYF. As DNA, the CDR3 is TGTGCCAGCAGTAGCGGGACAGGGGTCGAGCAGTACTTC.

This clone was seen only a few times. This chain's CDR3 is CASRPGTGGDRIRDTIYF. The CDR3 DNA sequence: TGCGCCAGCAGGCCCGGGACAGGGGGCGACAGAATTCGGGACACCATATATTTT. V gene TRBV10-2 combines with J gene TRBJ1-3; TRBD1 agrees at 12 bases. V lost 6 bases to trimming and J lost 8 bases; unmatched junction nucleotides: 17. CDR1 is WSHSY and CDR2 is SAAADI in the germline V gene. The CDR3 is 18 amino acids.

This clone showed up just once. The J gene is TRBJ1-1, the V gene TRBV7-9; D not resolved. With 5 bases removed from V and 1 base from J, the gap between germline ends came to 11 bases. The CDR3 has 14 amino acids. CDR1 and CDR2 (germline): SEHNR, FQNEAQ (reference sequence). CDR3 in DNA: TGTGCCAGCAGCACAACGGACGGGAACACTGAAGCTTTCTTT. This translates into CASSTTDGNTEAFF.

The rearrangement joins TRBV6-5 to TRBJ2-7; 9 bases are a match to TRBD2. The CDR3 runs 15 residues. Trimming cost V 2 bases and J 2 bases; bases outside gene matches: 4. CDR1 and CDR2 from the germline V gene are MNHEY and SVGAGI. The DNA of the CDR3 is TGTGCCAGCAGTTACGACGGCGGGGGGGCCTACGAGCAGTACTTC. Translated, it gives CASSYDGGGAYEQYF.

This rearrangement joins TRBV19 to TRBJ1-5; TRBD1 agrees at 7 bases. This CDR3 spans 16 amino acids. Per the germline V gene, CDR1 is LNHDA and CDR2 is SQIVND (reference sequence). V dropped 3 bases and J dropped 6; count of bases not matched to a gene: 11. The CDR3 sequence is CASSIDRGRGSQPQHF. The CDR3 nucleotides are TGTGCCAGTAGTATTGATAGGGGGCGGGGGAGTCAGCCCCAGCATTTT.

The genes are TRBV2 and TRBJ2-1, with 13 bases aligning to TRBD2. The V segment lost 9 bases and the J segment 9 bases; nucleotides outside the gene matches: 8. The length of the CDR3 is 14 residues. Germline-derived CDR1 and CDR2 are SNHLY and FYNNEI. The CDR3 is CARPGLAGRGEQFF. CDR3 bases: TGTGCCAGACCGGGACTAGCGGGAAGAGGTGAGCAGTTCTTC.

The sample holds one count of this clone. The chain carries TRBV14 and TRBJ1-2; D is unclear. This CDR3 comprises 14 residues. Germline V CDR1 and CDR2: SGHDN, FVKESK. V lost 1 base and J lost 4, with 10 bases in between. CDR3 loop: CASSQVSRGYGYTF. DNA for the CDR3: TGTGCCAGCAGCCAAGTAAGCCGCGGCTATGGCTACACCTTC.

The chain joins TRBV5-1 to TRBJ2-1; D gene uncertain. The CDR3 totals 14 residues. V was pared by 1 base and J by 4 bases, with 9 bases between. From germline, CDR1 is SGHRS and CDR2 YFSETQ. The CDR3 sequence: CASSLNRAYNEQFF. Here the CDR3 DNA reads TGCGCCAGCAGCTTGAACAGAGCATACAATGAGCAGTTCTTC.

This chain connects TRBV19 to TRBJ1-5, with D unclear. This CDR3 spans 14 amino acids. Trimming pared 1 base from V and 5 bases from J, leaving 9 bases between. CDR1 is LNHDA and CDR2 is SQIVND in the germline V gene (reference sequence). CDR3 sequence (DNA): TGTGCCAGTAGTATAGCGGCAGCCTATCAGCCCCAGCATTTT. Its translation is CASSIAAAYQPQHF.

This clone was seen just once. The chain is built from TRBV5-4 and TRBJ2-5, with D possibly being TRBD2 (5 bases). Trimming took 3 bases from V and 5 from J, leaving 14 bases between them. There are 14 residues in the CDR3. CDR1 SGHNT and CDR2 YYREEE come from the germline V gene (reference sequence). CDR3 nucleotide sequence: TGTGCCAGCAGCTCCCGGCCCGGCGGGGAGACCCAGTACTTC. Translation gives CASSSRPGGETQYF.

The chain has TRBV4-3 and TRBJ2-7; tentatively, D is TRBD2 (6 bases). V was shortened by 0 bases and J by 2 bases, with 14 bases between the two germline ends. The CDR3 is 16 residues long. Germline CDR1 is LGHNA and CDR2 is YSLEER. CDR3 sequence: CASSQDIQGGTYEQYF. DNA of the CDR3: TGCGCCAGCAGCCAAGATATTCAGGGAGGAACCTACGAGCAGTACTTC.

This chain connects TRBV4-3 to TRBJ1-2, with a weak D call TRBD1 (5 bases). This CDR3 contains 14 residues. CDR1 and CDR2 (germline): LGHNA, YSLEER. V was pared by 5 bases and J by 8 bases, with 18 bases between. Written as DNA, the CDR3 is TGCGCCAGCAGCTCCCAACTGCAGGGAGAAGGCTACACCTTC. Residues: CASSSQLQGEGYTF.

The genes are TRBV19 and TRBJ1-4, with D unclear. The CDR3 extends over 15 amino acids. Germline loops: CDR1 LNHDA, CDR2 SQIVND (reference sequence). The V end was cut by 3 bases, the J end by 4 bases, with 12 bases between. The CDR3 DNA sequence: TGTGCCAGTAGTATTTCGAGGGCTATTAATGAAAAACTGTTTTTT. It specifies CASSISRAINEKLFF.

V gene TRBV29-1 combines with J gene TRBJ1-1; D is possibly TRBD1 (6 bases). The V end lost 1 base, the J end lost 5 bases, and 11 bases lay between the germline ends. This CDR3 region has 13 residues. Per germline, CDR1 SQVTM and CDR2 ANQGSEA. Here the CDR3 DNA reads TGCAGCGTTGAAGCACAGGGAGGGACTGAAGCTTTCTTT. Its protein is CSVEAQGGTEAFF.

The rearrangement joins TRBV10-3 to TRBJ1-1, with D hard to call. Trimming cost V 0 bases and J 7 bases, with 9 bases left between them. The CDR3 is 13 amino acids. The germline V gene encodes CDR1 ENHRY and CDR2 SYGVKD. CDR3 sequence: CAISESAGGEAFF. In DNA form, the CDR3 reads TGTGCCATCAGTGAGTCGGCGGGAGGTGAAGCTTTCTTT.

In its sample, this clone was seen a few times. The chain has TRBV5-6 and TRBJ2-5; either TRBD1 or TRBD2 may fit D (5 bases each). Germline V gene data show CDR1 as SGHDT and CDR2 as YYEEEE. The CDR3 spans 13 residues. V lost 3 bases, J lost 5 bases, and 11 bases lay in between. The CDR3 bases are TGTGCCAGCAGCTCAGGGAGAGGTGAGACCCAGTACTTC. It translates to CASSSGRGETQYF.

This chain uses TRBV5-6 with TRBJ2-1, with TRBD2 matching over 8 bases. Germline-derived CDR1 and CDR2 are SGHDT and YYEEEE. This CDR3 has 16 amino acids. J gave up 4 bases and V 6 bases, and 12 bases lay outside the gene matches. CDR3 sequence (DNA): TGTGCCAGCATCGGGACTAGAGGCCTTGGTTACAATGAGCAGTTCTTC. Its protein is CASIGTRGLGYNEQFF.

The chain links TRBV2 to TRBJ2-7; 10 bases map to TRBD1. J gave up 5 bases and V 10 bases, and 8 bases lay outside the gene matches. The CDR3 spans 13 residues. The germline V gene has CDR1 SNHLY and CDR2 FYNNEI. The CDR3 DNA follows: TGTGCCACCATGGGACAGGGGAACCACGAGCAGTACTTC. It codes for CATMGQGNHEQYF.

The genes are TRBV4-2 and TRBJ2-3; 9 nucleotides match TRBD2. Germline lookup yields CDR1 LGHNA and CDR2 YNFKEQ. Germline trimming cut 2 bases from V and 0 bases from J; bases unmatched to any gene: 3. The CDR3 is 16 residues long. The CDR3 loop is CASSQPGLASTDTQYF. In DNA form, the CDR3 reads TGTGCCAGCAGCCAACCCGGACTAGCGAGCACAGATACGCAGTATTTT.

The V and J genes are TRBV5-4 and TRBJ2-3; D not resolved. Trimming cost V 2 bases and J 5 bases, with 6 bases left between them. CDR1 is SGHNT and CDR2 is YYREEE in the germline V gene (reference sequence). This CDR3 region has 12 residues. The CDR3 loop is CASSFRLDTQYF. CDR3 bases: TGTGCCAGCAGCTTTAGGTTAGATACGCAGTATTTT.

The CDR3 nucleotides read TGTGCCAGCAGTCCCGGACGGCCCATCACGGTAGCTTTCTTT. This encodes CASSPGRPITVAFF. This rearrangement joins TRBV6-5 to TRBJ1-1; D is undetermined. The CDR3 spans 14 residues. Trimming stripped 5 bases from V and 10 bases from J, with 20 bases between. Germline CDR1 and CDR2: MNHEY and SVGAGI.

Note on this clone: At one end the junction does not follow the germline gene, possibly because of a read error. The chain employs TRBV7-7 and TRBJ2-1; TRBD2 might be the D (6 bases). CDR3 size: 13 residues. Germline CDR1 reads SSHAT; CDR2 reads FNYEAQ (reference sequence). DNA for the CDR3: TGTGCTAGCAGCACGACTAGAATCCATGAGCAGTTCTTC. Amino acids: CASSTTRIHEQFF.

The V gene is TRBV7-9, the J gene TRBJ2-7; no firm D call. V lost 0 bases and J lost 4, with 7 bases in between. The CDR3 totals 13 residues. CDR1 and CDR2 from the germline V gene are SEHNR and FQNEAQ (reference sequence). The CDR3 reads CASSLAVGYEQYF. In DNA form, the CDR3 reads TGTGCCAGCAGCTTAGCAGTAGGTTACGAGCAGTACTTC.

The chain combines TRBV7-9 with TRBJ1-4; tentative D call: TRBD1 (5 bases). Germline V gene lookup returns CDR1 SEHNR and CDR2 FQNEAQ (reference sequence). Trimming removed 5 bases at V and 0 bases at J, with 16 bases between. The CDR3 is 17 residues long. Written as DNA, the CDR3 is TGTGCCAGCAGCAATATTCGACGGGGCTCAACTAATGAAAAACTGTTTTTT. Residues: CASSNIRRGSTNEKLFF.

Here the CDR3 reads CASRLPGPGANVLTF. The CDR3 nucleotides read TGTGCCAGCAGATTGCCAGGTCCTGGGGCCAACGTCCTGACTTTC. This chain joins TRBV5-4 and TRBJ2-6, with unresolved D. There are 15 residues in the CDR3. V lost 5 bases and J lost 2, with 11 bases in between. CDR1 is SGHNT and CDR2 is YYREEE in the germline V gene (reference sequence). The whole variable domain, filled in from reference TRBV5-4 and TRBJ2-6, reads ETGVTQSPTHLIKTRGQQVTLRCSSQSGHNTVSWYQQALGQGPQFIFQYYREEENGRGNFPPRFSGLQFPNYSSELNVNALELDDSALYLCASRLPGPGANVLTFGAGSRLTVL.

This chain joins TRBV10-3 and TRBJ2-2; a possible D gene is TRBD2 (6 bases). This CDR3 comprises 19 residues. In germline, CDR1 is ENHRY, CDR2 SYGVKD. With 2 bases removed from V and 0 bases from J, the gap between germline ends came to 19 bases. The CDR3 sequence is CAISERKGEGTANTGELFF. CDR3 bases: TGTGCCATCAGTGAGCGAAAGGGCGAGGGGACTGCGAACACCGGGGAGCTGTTTTTT.

The rearrangement links TRBV6-5 to TRBJ2-1, with 9 positions matching TRBD1. Per germline, CDR1 MNHEY and CDR2 SVGAGI. This CDR3 has 12 residues. The V and J ends lost 4 bases and 15 bases, in that order; junction bases with no gene match: 7. In DNA form, the CDR3 reads TGTGCCAGCAGTTCCGGGACAGGGATCCGGTTCTTC. Its protein is CASSSGTGIRFF.

V usage is TRBV4-1 and J usage is TRBJ2-7, with 10 bases matching TRBD2. Trimming took 6 bases from V and 6 from J; bases not matched to a gene: 8. This CDR3 has 14 residues. Germline lookup yields CDR1 MGHRA and CDR2 YSYEKL. The CDR3 sequence is CASRPAGGPIEQYF. The CDR3 region has the DNA TGCGCCAGCAGACCAGCGGGAGGGCCTATCGAGCAGTACTTC.